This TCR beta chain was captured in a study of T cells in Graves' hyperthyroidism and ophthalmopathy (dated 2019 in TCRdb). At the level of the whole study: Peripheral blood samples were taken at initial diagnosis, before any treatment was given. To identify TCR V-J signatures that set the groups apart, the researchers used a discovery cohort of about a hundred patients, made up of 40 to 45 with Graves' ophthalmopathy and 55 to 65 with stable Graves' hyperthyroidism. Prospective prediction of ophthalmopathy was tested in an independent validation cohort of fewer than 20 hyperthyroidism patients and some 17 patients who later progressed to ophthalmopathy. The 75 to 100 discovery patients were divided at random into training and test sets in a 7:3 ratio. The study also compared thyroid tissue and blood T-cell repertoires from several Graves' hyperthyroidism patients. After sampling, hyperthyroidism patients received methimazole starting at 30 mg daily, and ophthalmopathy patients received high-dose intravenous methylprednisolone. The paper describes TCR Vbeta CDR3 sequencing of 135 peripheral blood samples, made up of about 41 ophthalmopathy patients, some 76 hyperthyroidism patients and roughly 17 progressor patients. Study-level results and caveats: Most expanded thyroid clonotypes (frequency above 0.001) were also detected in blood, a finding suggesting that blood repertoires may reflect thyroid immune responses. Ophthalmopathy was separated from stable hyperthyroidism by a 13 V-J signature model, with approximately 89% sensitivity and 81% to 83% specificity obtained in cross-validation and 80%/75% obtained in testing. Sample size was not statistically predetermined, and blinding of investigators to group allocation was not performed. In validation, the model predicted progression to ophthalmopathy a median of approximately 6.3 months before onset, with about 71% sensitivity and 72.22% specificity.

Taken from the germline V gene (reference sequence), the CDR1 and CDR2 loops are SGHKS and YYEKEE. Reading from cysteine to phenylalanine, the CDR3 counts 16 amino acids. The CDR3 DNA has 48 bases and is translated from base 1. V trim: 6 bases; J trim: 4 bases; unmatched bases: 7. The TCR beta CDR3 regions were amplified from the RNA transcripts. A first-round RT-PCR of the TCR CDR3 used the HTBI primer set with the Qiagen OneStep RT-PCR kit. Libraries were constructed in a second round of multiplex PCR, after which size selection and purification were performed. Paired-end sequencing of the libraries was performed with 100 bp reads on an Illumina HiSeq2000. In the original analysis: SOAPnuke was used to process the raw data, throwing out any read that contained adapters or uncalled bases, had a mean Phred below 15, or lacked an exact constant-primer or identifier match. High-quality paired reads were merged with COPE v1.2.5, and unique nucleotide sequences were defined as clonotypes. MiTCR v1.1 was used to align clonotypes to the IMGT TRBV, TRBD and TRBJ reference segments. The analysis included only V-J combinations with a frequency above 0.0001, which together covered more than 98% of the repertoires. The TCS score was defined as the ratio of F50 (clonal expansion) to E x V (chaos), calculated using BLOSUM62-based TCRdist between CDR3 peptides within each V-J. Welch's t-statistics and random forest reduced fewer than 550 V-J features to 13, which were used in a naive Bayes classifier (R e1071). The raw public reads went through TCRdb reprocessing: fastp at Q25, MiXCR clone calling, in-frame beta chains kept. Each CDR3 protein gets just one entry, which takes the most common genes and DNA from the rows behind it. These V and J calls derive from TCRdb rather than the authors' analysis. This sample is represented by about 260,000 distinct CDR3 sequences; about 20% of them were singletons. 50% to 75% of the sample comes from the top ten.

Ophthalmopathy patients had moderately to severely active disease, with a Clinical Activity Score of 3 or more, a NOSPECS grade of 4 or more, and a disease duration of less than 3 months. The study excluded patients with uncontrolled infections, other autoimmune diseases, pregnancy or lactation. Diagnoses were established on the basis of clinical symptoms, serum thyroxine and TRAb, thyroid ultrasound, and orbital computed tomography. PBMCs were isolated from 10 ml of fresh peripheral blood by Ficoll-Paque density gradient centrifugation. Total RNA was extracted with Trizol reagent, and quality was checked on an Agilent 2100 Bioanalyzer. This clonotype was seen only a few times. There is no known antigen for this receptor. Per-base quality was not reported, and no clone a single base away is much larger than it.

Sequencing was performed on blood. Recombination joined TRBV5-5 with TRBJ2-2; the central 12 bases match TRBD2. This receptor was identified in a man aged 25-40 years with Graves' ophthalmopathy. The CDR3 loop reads CASTSPGLAGTGELFF. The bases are TGTGCCAGCACCTCACCGGGACTAGCGGGCACCGGGGAGCTGTTTTTT.